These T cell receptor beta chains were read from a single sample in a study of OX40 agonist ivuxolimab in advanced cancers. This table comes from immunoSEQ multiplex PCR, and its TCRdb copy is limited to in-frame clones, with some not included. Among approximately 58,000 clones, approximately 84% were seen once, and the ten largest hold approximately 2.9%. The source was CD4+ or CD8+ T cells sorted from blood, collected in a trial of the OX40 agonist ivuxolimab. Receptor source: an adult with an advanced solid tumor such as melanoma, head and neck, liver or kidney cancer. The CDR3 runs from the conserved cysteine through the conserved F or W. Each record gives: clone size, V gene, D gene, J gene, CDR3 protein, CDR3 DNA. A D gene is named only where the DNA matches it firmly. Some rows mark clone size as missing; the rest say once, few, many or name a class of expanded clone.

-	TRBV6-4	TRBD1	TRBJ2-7	CASRGQGGSSYEQYF	TGTGCCAGCAGGGGACAGGGGGGGAGCTCCTACGAGCAGTACTTC
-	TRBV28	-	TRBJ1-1	CASSPRPAPAFF	TGTGCCAGCAGTCCCCGCCCCGCCCCAGCTTTCTTT
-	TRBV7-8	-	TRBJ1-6	CASSHPRALSLSYNSPLHF	TGTGCCAGCAGCCATCCCAGGGCACTGTCCCTCTCCTATAATTCACCCCTCCACTTT
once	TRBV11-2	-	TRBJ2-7	CASSPLTEQYF	TGTGCCAGCAGTCCACTAACGGAGCAGTACTTC
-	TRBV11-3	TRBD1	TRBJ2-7	CASSSRTGAEQYF	TGTGCCAGCAGCTCACGGACAGGGGCCGAGCAGTACTTC
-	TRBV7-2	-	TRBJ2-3	CASSITWRDTQYF	TGTGCCAGCAGCATCACGTGGAGAGATACGCAGTATTTT
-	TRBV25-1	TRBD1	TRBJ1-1	CASTQGAPGNTEAFF	TGTGCCAGCACTCAGGGGGCCCCAGGGAACACTGAAGCTTTCTTT
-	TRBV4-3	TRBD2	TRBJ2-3	CASSQLAGWGTDTQYF	TGCGCCAGCAGCCAATTAGCGGGGTGGGGCACAGATACGCAGTATTTT
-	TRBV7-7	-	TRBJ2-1	CASSLGPVSYNEQFF	TGTGCTAGCAGCTTGGGACCGGTCTCCTACAATGAGCAGTTCTTC
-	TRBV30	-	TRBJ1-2	CAWITPESGYTF	TGTGCCTGGATTACCCCAGAGTCCGGCTACACCTTC
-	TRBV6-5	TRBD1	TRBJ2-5	CASSDQTGLETQYF	TGTGCCAGCAGTGACCAGACAGGGTTGGAGACCCAGTACTTC
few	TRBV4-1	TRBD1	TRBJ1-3	CASSPNPTGGSGNTIYF	TGCGCCAGCAGCCCAAACCCCACAGGGGGCAGTGGAAACACCATATATTTT
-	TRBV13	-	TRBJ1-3	CASSLGRNTIYF	TGTGCCAGCAGCCTCGGAAGGAACACCATATATTTT
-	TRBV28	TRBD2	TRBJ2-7	CASSPPAGRYEQYF	TGTGCCAGCAGTCCCCCAGCGGGGAGATACGAGCAGTACTTC
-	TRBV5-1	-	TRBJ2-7	CASSVRTSGEQYF	TGCGCCAGCAGCGTACGGACCTCGGGCGAGCAGTACTTC
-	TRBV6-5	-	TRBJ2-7	CASGGEQGSYEQYF	TGTGCCAGCGGGGGAGAACAGGGCTCCTACGAGCAGTACTTC
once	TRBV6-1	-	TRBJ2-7	CASTELDPSSYEQYF	TGTGCCAGCACCGAACTGGACCCGAGCTCCTACGAGCAGTACTTC
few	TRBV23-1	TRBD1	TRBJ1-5	CASSPPARQGSNQPQHF	TGCGCCAGCAGTCCTCCAGCAAGACAGGGTAGTAATCAGCCCCAGCATTTT
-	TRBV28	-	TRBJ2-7	CASSTDPGLTYEQYF	TGTGCCAGCAGCACCGACCCGGGACTGACTTACGAGCAGTACTTC
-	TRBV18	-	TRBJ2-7	CASSDRRLNSYEQYF	TGTGCCAGCTCAGATCGCCGACTTAACTCCTACGAGCAGTACTTC
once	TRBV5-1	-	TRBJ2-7	CASSKQGHEQYF	TGCGCCAGCAGCAAACAGGGTCACGAGCAGTACTTC
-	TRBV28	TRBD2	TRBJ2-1	CASSTGGAYNEQFF	TGTGCCAGCAGTACCGGGGGGGCCTACAATGAGCAGTTCTTC
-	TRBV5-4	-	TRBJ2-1	CASSQGPPNNYNEQFF	TGTGCCAGCAGCCAGGGACCGCCAAATAACTACAATGAGCAGTTCTTC
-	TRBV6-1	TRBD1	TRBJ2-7	CASRNRGEDEQYF	TGTGCCAGCAGGAACAGGGGTGAAGACGAGCAGTACTTC
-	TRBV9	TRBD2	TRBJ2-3	CASSGLGGRAADTQYF	TGTGCCAGCAGCGGACTAGGCGGGAGGGCCGCGGATACGCAGTATTTT
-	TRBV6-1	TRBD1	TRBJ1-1	CASSPGTGGVTEAFF	TGTGCCAGCAGTCCGGGGACAGGGGGGGTCACTGAAGCTTTCTTT
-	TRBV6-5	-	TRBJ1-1	CASTSGDRSTEAFF	TGTGCCAGCACCTCCGGGGACCGGAGTACTGAAGCTTTCTTT
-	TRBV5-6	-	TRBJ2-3	CASSLIRFTDTQYF	TGTGCCAGCAGCTTGATTAGGTTCACAGATACGCAGTATTTT
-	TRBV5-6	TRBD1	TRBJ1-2	CASSSTTGNYGYTF	TGTGCCAGCAGCTCCACGACAGGGAACTATGGCTACACCTTC
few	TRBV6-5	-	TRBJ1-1	CASKTDMNTEAFF	TGTGCCAGCAAAACAGACATGAACACTGAAGCTTTCTTT
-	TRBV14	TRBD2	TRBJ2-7	CASSDREGSYEQYF	TGTGCCAGCAGCGACCGGGAGGGCTCCTACGAGCAGTACTTC
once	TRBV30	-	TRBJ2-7	CAWSMKGGFYEQYF	TGTGCCTGGAGTATGAAGGGAGGATTCTACGAGCAGTACTTC
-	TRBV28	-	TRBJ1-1	CASNRNTEAFF	TGTGCCAGCAACAGGAACACTGAAGCTTTCTTT
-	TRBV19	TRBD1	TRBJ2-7	CASRLSGTGASYEQYF	TGTGCCAGCCGACTCTCCGGGACAGGCGCCTCCTACGAGCAGTACTTC
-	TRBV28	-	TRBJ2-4	CASSSRPGQNIQYF	TGTGCCAGCAGTTCCCGCCCGGGACAAAACATTCAGTACTTC
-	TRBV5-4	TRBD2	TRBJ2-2	CASSPWTSGPNTGELFF	TGTGCCAGCAGCCCATGGACTAGCGGACCGAACACCGGGGAGCTGTTTTTT
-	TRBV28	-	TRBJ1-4	CASSLDSFREKLFF	TGTGCCAGCAGCCTGGACAGTTTTAGGGAAAAACTGTTTTTT
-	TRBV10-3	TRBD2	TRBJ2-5	CAISVLARGLQETQYF	TGTGCCATCAGTGTATTGGCGAGGGGACTACAAGAGACCCAGTACTTC
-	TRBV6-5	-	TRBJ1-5	CASSYDRSSNQPQHF	TGTGCCAGCAGTTACGACAGGTCATCCAATCAGCCCCAGCATTTT
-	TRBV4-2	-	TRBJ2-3	CASSQTGVATQYF	TGTGCCAGCAGCCAAACTGGGGTGGCTACGCAGTATTTT
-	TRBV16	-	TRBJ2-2	CASSQRGLAGELFF	TGTGCCAGCAGCCAACGGGGGCTGGCCGGGGAGCTGTTTTTT
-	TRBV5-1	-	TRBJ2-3	CASSSGGVRDTQYF	TGCGCCAGCAGCTCTGGGGGAGTGAGAGATACGCAGTATTTT
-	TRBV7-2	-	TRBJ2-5	CASSLESGSWAQYF	TGTGCCAGCAGCTTAGAGAGTGGGTCATGGGCCCAGTACTTC
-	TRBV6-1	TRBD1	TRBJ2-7	CASETGALYEQYF	TGTGCCAGCGAGACAGGGGCCCTCTACGAGCAGTACTTC
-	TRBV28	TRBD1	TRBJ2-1	CASSEPTGGSFYNEQFF	TGTGCCAGCAGTGAACCGACAGGGGGCTCTTTCTACAATGAGCAGTTCTTC
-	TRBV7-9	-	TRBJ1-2	CASRDWGGFAGYTF	TGTGCCAGCAGGGATTGGGGAGGGTTTGCAGGCTACACCTTC
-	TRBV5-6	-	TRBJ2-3	CASSLDGGGDTQYF	TGTGCCAGCAGCTTGGATGGGGGTGGAGATACGCAGTATTTT
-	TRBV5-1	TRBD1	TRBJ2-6	CASSLDRGTGANVLTF	TGCGCCAGCAGCTTGGACAGGGGTACTGGGGCCAACGTCCTGACTTTC
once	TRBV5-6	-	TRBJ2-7	CASRTKRGGYEQYF	TGTGCCAGCAGAACTAAAAGGGGTGGGTACGAGCAGTACTTC
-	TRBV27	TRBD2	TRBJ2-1	CASRASPGLAGGPNNEQFF	TGTGCCAGCCGGGCATCACCGGGGCTAGCGGGGGGGCCAAACAATGAGCAGTTCTTC
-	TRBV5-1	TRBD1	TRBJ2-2	CASSWGQGYTGELFF	TGCGCCAGCAGCTGGGGACAGGGTTACACCGGGGAGCTGTTTTTT
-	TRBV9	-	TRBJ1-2	CASSVGPGDGYTF	TGTGCCAGCAGCGTGGGTCCCGGGGATGGCTACACCTTC
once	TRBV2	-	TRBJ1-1	CASSEAGRTEAFF	TGTGCCAGCAGTGAAGCGGGTCGCACTGAAGCTTTCTTT
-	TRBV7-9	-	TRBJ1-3	CASTTVVGSGNTIYF	TGTGCCAGCACTACGGTGGTCGGCTCTGGAAACACCATATATTTT
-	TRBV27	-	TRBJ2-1	CASKTAYNEQFF	TGTGCCAGCAAGACCGCCTACAATGAGCAGTTCTTC